The clone carrying this T cell receptor (beta chain) has more than one count but fewer than ten. Its antigen is not identified. CDR3 length: 20 amino acids. After removal of 1 base from V and 0 bases from J, the junction contained 17 bases not matched to a gene. The data were taken from a study of blood T cells in healthy people across ages. The use of a sample-barcoded 5' primer and a J-beta primer mix characterized a second PCR of 7 to 11 cycles. Each sample yielded at least 2.5 million CDR3-containing paired-end reads. One entry per CDR3 protein, called by TCRdb with MiXCR from the 5' RACE reads. The data show 1.8 million or so distinct CDR3 sequences, about two fifths seen once. Whole-study findings and limits: Older age went with lower TCR beta diversity per million T cells, in a roughly linear way. Because donor CMV status was unknown, expanded clonotype changes were possibly confounded. It was held that diversity estimates obtained from one million T cells represented underestimates.

Specimen: blood. The clonotype originates from a human donor in good health. The chain recombines TRBV12-3 or TRBV12-4 with TRBJ1-1; 7 nucleotides agree with TRBD1. CDR3 bases: TGTGCCAGCAGTTTAGTAGTGCGGCGGGGGAGGGACAGTCTGAACACTGAAGCTTTCTTT. This translates into CASSLVVRRGRDSLNTEAFF.